The text below deals with one TCR beta chain. The sample comes from a study of T cell repertoires in cytomegalovirus infection. TCRdb fed the reads into MiXCR, producing one record per CDR3 protein. This sample has a few hundred thousand distinct CDR3 sequences, with around 13% found just once. CDR3 size: 16 residues. Germline lookup yields CDR1 LGHNA and CDR2 YNFKEQ. Trimming took 4 bases from V and 2 from J, leaving 16 bases between them. What was sequenced was PBMCs. The receptor comes from a human donor in good health (CMV status not recorded). Some clones in this sample may be carry-over from other donors' samples. The V gene is TRBV4-2, the J gene TRBJ2-3; D remains unclear. For the CDR3, the DNA is TGTGCCAGCAGCCCAGAGGCGGCAGGTTCCACAGATACGCAGTATTTT. The encoded protein is CASSPEAAGSTDTQYF.